This T cell receptor (beta chain) emerged from a study of T-cell reconstitution after alpha-beta-depleted transplantation in children. The TCRbeta library incorporated unique molecular identifiers. TCRdb analysed the PCR reads with MiXCR anew, one entry per CDR3 protein. Of about 590,000 distinct CDR3 sequences in the sample, roughly 13% are singletons; the top ten hold about 2.2%. With regard to this clonotype: Its antigen is still unknown. A much larger clone is a single base away; this may be a read error.

The germline V gene has CDR1 SQVTM and CDR2 ANQGSEA. CDR3 size: 12 residues. Findings and caveats of the study: After transplant, at about two months, alpha-beta T cells were reportedly derived from several hundred expanded graft clones. Hyperexpanded clones declined; after one year, newly produced T cells mostly supplied diversity. TCRbeta diversity was high at day 60 in some patients (a result of surviving recipient T cells and thymic progenitors).

Sequences were derived from PBMCs, mostly from graft donor cells, sampled 360 days after TCRalphabeta/CD19-depleted stem cell transplant. The source is a male patient between 10 and 17 years old who had a stem cell transplant for acute myeloid leukemia, so the T cells may come from the graft donor. The chain is built from TRBV29-1 and TRBJ2-1, with unresolved D. CDR3 DNA: TGCATGGTCCTCTTGGGCTACAATGAGCAGTTCTTC. Encoded protein: CMVLLGYNEQFF.